Listed below are T cell receptor beta chains from one sample, sequenced in a study of neurological immune-mediated disorders. TCRdb re-called the 5' RACE reads through MiXCR, storing one row per CDR3 protein. The sample lists approximately 50,000 distinct CDR3 sequences, about 5.6% occurring once. Sequencing was done on a sample of CD4+ T cells from blood. These TCRs come from a woman aged 18-35 years with multiple sclerosis. The CDR3 runs from the conserved cysteine through the conserved F or W. Fields, in order: D gene, V gene, CDR3 length, clone size, J gene, CDR3 protein, CDR3 DNA. A D gene is named only where the DNA matches it firmly. Not all rows give a size; the values are once, few, many and, for expanded clones, a class.

TRBD2	TRBV11-3	13	many	TRBJ2-4	CASSLTSWNIQYF	TGTGCCAGCAGCTTGACTAGCTGGAACATTCAGTACTTC
.	TRBV20-1	14	many	TRBJ2-5	CSAPRGVLKETQYF	TGCAGTGCTCCAAGGGGGGTCCTCAAGGAGACCCAGTACTTC
TRBD1	TRBV20-1	14	many	TRBJ2-3	CSAKPGQSTDTQYF	TGCAGTGCTAAGCCGGGACAGAGCACAGATACGCAGTATTTT
.	TRBV6-2/TRBV6-3	16	many	TRBJ2-1	CASSARQASSYNEQFF	TGTGCCAGCAGCGCTAGACAAGCAAGCTCCTACAATGAGCAGTTCTTC
.	TRBV7-2	16	many	TRBJ2-2	CASSSNSPGTVGELFF	TGTGCCAGCAGCTCCAATTCTCCGGGAACGGTCGGGGAGCTGTTTTTT
TRBD2	TRBV20-1	16	.	TRBJ2-1	CSASPRLAVRYNEQFF	TGCAGTGCTAGCCCACGGCTAGCGGTACGTTACAATGAGCAGTTCTTC
.	TRBV9	15	medium-sized	TRBJ1-1	CASSVSSGPNTEAFF	TGTGCCAGCAGCGTCTCGTCAGGGCCGAACACTGAAGCTTTCTTT
TRBD1	TRBV20-1	15	many	TRBJ2-5	CSARAFRTGDETQYF	TGCAGTGCTAGAGCATTCCGGACAGGGGACGAGACCCAGTACTTC
TRBD1	TRBV7-2	15	many	TRBJ1-4	CASSFPGGGSEKLFF	TGTGCCAGCAGCTTCCCAGGGGGGGGGAGTGAAAAACTGTTTTTT
.	TRBV7-6	14	.	TRBJ1-6	CASSIRRDGSPLHF	TGTGCCAGCAGCATACGCAGGGACGGCTCACCCCTCCACTTT
.	TRBV5-5	15	many	TRBJ1-5	CASSLWATGNQPQHF	TGTGCCAGCAGCTTGTGGGCGACTGGGAATCAGCCCCAGCATTTT
.	TRBV6-2/TRBV6-3	15	many	TRBJ2-3	CASSLTPLAMNPQYF	TGTGCCAGCAGTCTTACCCCCCTCGCGATGAATCCGCAGTATTTT
TRBD2	TRBV20-1	15	few	TRBJ2-1	CSARQRGGSYNEQFF	TGCAGTGCTAGGCAGCGGGGGGGATCCTACAATGAGCAGTTCTTC
.	TRBV30	12	.	TRBJ2-5	CAWGTGGETQYF	TGTGCCTGGGGCACAGGTGGGGAGACCCAGTACTTC
TRBD2	TRBV19	15	.	TRBJ2-1	CASKERLAGDNEQFF	TGTGCCAGTAAGGAGAGGCTAGCGGGTGACAATGAGCAGTTCTTC
.	TRBV20-1	13	many	TRBJ2-7	CSAIEGGSYEQYF	TGCAGTGCTATAGAAGGGGGATCCTACGAGCAGTACTTC
.	TRBV6-6	11	many	TRBJ2-2	CASSTAGELFF	TGTGCCAGCAGTACGGCCGGGGAGCTGTTTTTT
.	TRBV20-1	13	many	TRBJ1-5	CSALQGSNQPQHF	TGCAGTGCTTTACAGGGTAGCAATCAGCCCCAGCATTTT
TRBD1	TRBV7-9	14	many	TRBJ1-2	CASSSYRGGYGYTF	TGTGCCAGCAGCTCCTACAGGGGTGGCTATGGCTACACCTTC
.	TRBV5-1	14	.	TRBJ2-6	CASRRESGANVLTF	TGCGCCAGCAGGAGGGAATCTGGGGCCAACGTCCTGACTTTC